This T cell receptor (beta chain) came from a study of radiotherapy plus CTLA-4 blockade in lung cancer. This clone has just a few counts. Using immunoSEQ multiplex PCR, the repertoire was profiled, and TCRdb retains in-frame clones only, with some absent. The data hold 81,000 or so clones, with 60% to 85% observed a single time. People whose metastatic non-small-cell lung cancer was chemo-refractory got focal radiation along with CTLA-4 blockade by ipilimumab. The receptor was isolated from a human donor with non-small cell lung cancer whose response to radiotherapy plus ipilimumab could not be evaluated. Some clones in this sample may be carry-over from other donors' samples. Sequencing used peripheral blood, obtained from a patient treated with radiotherapy plus ipilimumab.

The CDR3 region has the DNA TGCGCCAGCAGCTCCTCAGCGGGGCAACAAGAGACCCAGTACTTC. Residues: CASSSSAGQQETQYF. The V and J genes are TRBV5-1 and TRBJ2-5, with 7 bases lining up with TRBD2. CDR1 and CDR2 (germline): SGHRS, YFSETQ. The CDR3 sequence is 15 residues long. The J segment lost 2 bases and the V segment lost 3 bases, leaving 7 bases of the junction unmatched.